This TCR beta chain was captured in a study of T-cell reconstitution after alpha-beta-depleted transplantation in children. Regarding the study as a whole: Expanded graft clones numbering several hundred reportedly gave rise to alpha-beta T cells about two months after transplant. Newly produced T cells mostly accounted for T-cell counts and diversity one year post-transplant.

Regarding this clonotype: What it recognizes is unknown.

Preparation of the TCRbeta library used unique molecular identifiers. TCRdb independently ran MiXCR on the PCR reads; one entry per CDR3 protein. The repertoire holds 550,000 to 800,000 distinct CDR3 sequences, with approximately 14% as singletons. The V and J ends lost 4 bases and 0 bases, in that order; junction bases with no gene match: 18. The CDR3 is made up of 20 amino acids. The chain uses TRBV12-3 or TRBV12-4 and TRBJ2-1; 7 bases match TRBD2. The clonotype was recovered from a girl aged 2 to 10 with congenital amegakaryocytic thrombocytopenia, due to receive a stem cell transplant. This sample comprised PBMCs, obtained before TCRalphabeta/CD19-depleted stem cell transplant. CDR3 region: CASSSTGWEGPQGSYNEQFF. The CDR3 region has the DNA TGTGCCAGCAGTTCAACCGGGTGGGAGGGCCCTCAGGGCTCCTACAATGAGCAGTTCTTC.